This is a list of T cell receptor beta chains from one sample in a study of beta chain features in type 1 diabetes. The protocol was immunoSEQ multiplex PCR, while the TCRdb copy is restricted to in-frame clones and leaves out a portion. The sample has under 500,000 clones, approximately 31% seen once. Source material: naive CD4+ T cells from blood. These receptors were taken from a man between 18 and 29 years old in good health. Both conserved end residues are part of each CDR3. Each record gives: CDR3 protein, J gene, V gene, CDR3 length.

CASSQERGNINTEAFF TRBJ1-1 TRBV14 16
CASSAGQFYGYTF TRBJ1-2 TRBV7-9 13
CASSPRRLANTGELFF TRBJ2-2 TRBV7-8 16
CAWSRLAWDSYEQYF TRBJ2-7 TRBV30 15
CASSLEYTEAFF TRBJ1-1 TRBV7-2 12
CASSYRGERNEQFF TRBJ2-1 TRBV6-5 14
CASTPGTVKNIQYF TRBJ2-4 TRBV13 14
CASSHIQSLISYEQYF TRBJ2-7 TRBV23-1 16
CASSLVGKETQYF TRBJ2-5 TRBV7-2 13
CASSSGRARADTQYF TRBJ2-3 TRBV25-1 15
CSVSVQDTQYF TRBJ2-3 TRBV29-1 11
CAIRGVDTQYF TRBJ2-3 TRBV10-3 11
CAWHSDTHYGYTF TRBJ1-2 TRBV30 13
CASSPSYEQYF TRBJ2-7 TRBV5-1 11
CASSPPAANYGYTF TRBJ1-2 TRBV18 14
CASDLSGGQAPDTQYF TRBJ2-3 TRBV7-2 16
CASSPLRGRSYNEQFF TRBJ2-1 TRBV28 16
CASRDSGANVLTF TRBJ2-6 TRBV11-2 13
CASSQQLASYSYEQYF TRBJ2-7 TRBV4-1 16
CAWKDSQELFF TRBJ2-2 TRBV30 11
CASSAPRDSTFIQYF TRBJ2-4 TRBV19 15
CASSPGRLSYEQYF NA TRBV7-7 14
CASSQEWGQAQPQHF TRBJ1-5 TRBV4-2 15
CASSLRTGNRRGGYTF TRBJ1-2 TRBV5-6 16
CASSLPKQGAGYGYTF TRBJ1-2 TRBV7-9 16
CASSRREKLFF TRBJ1-4 TRBV14 11
CSGGRGDEQFF TRBJ2-1 TRBV20-1 11
CASSYSIGVNEQFF TRBJ2-1 TRBV6-5 14
CASSDGDGGPDTQYF TRBJ2-3 TRBV25-1 15
CASSIRVTGELFF TRBJ2-2 TRBV9 13
CASSRAGQPQHF TRBJ1-5 TRBV6-5 12
CATTQGDTEAFF TRBJ1-1 TRBV6-1 12
CASSVVQGARNEQFF TRBJ2-1 TRBV9 15
CASSQPSGRYGYTF TRBJ1-2 TRBV4-1 14
CASSPRTGTPGKDTQYF TRBJ2-3 TRBV7-8 17
CASSLAGGGYEQYF TRBJ2-7 TRBV7-2 14
CAWDTGTTHGYTF TRBJ1-2 TRBV30 13
CASSLQGQGDTQYF TRBJ2-3 TRBV5-1 14
CSVDSASGPGPDEQFF TRBJ2-1 TRBV29-1 16
CAITSGGANEAFF TRBJ1-1 TRBV10-3 13
CAWSSIYGDLLNTEAFF TRBJ1-1 TRBV30 17
CSVAGPTDEQFF TRBJ2-1 TRBV29-1 12
CASSVGQAGPGELFF TRBJ2-2 TRBV9 15
CASSLVPSGLYEQYF TRBJ2-7 TRBV7-2 15
CASSLVGIGRNTDTQYF TRBJ2-3 TRBV7-2 17
CAWSARGDEQFF TRBJ2-1 TRBV30 12
CAWRAQGRGEKLFF TRBJ1-4 TRBV30 14
CAWTTGGRGKLFF TRBJ1-4 TRBV30 13
CSVESGAYGYTF TRBJ1-2 TRBV29-1 12
CASSHRTSGRGTYEQYF TRBJ2-7 TRBV7-2 17
CAWSGPRGVSNQPQHF TRBJ1-5 TRBV30 16
CATRTSGSNEQFF TRBJ2-1 TRBV25-1 13
CASSVDNAQETQYF TRBJ2-5 TRBV9 14
CASTSGADYEQYF TRBJ2-7 TRBV28 13
CASTLSGGGYEQYF TRBJ2-7 TRBV7-9 14
CASSAQAGFTEQFF TRBJ2-1 TRBV7-2 14
CATSRGTEKLFF TRBJ1-4 TRBV15 12
CASSWGQNTEAFF TRBJ1-1 TRBV7-2 13
CSVAQVSGANVLTF TRBJ2-6 TRBV29-1 14